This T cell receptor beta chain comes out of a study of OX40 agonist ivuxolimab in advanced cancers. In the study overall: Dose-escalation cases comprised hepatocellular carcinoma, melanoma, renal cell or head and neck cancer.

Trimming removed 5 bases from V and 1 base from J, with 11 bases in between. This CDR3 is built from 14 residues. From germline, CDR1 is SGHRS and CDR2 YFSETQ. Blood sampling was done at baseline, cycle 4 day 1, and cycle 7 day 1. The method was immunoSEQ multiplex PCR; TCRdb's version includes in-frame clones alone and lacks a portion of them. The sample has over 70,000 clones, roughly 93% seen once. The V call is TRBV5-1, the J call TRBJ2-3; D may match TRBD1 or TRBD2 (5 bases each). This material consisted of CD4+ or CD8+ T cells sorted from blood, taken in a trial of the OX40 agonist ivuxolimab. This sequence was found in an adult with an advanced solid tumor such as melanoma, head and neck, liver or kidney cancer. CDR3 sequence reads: CASSSGPGTDTQYF. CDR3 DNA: TGCGCCAGCAGTTCGGGACCGGGCACAGATACGCAGTATTTT.